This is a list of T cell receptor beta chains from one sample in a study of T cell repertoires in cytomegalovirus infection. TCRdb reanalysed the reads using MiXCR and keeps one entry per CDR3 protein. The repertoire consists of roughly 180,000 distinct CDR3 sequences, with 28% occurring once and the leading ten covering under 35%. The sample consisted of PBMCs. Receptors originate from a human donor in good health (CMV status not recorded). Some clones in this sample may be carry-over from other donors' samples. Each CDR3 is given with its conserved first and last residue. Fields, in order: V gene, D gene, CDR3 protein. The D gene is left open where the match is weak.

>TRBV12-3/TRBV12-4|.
CASSSGRQETQYF
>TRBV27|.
CASGVQEAVGNQPQHF
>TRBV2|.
CASSVLSEQYF
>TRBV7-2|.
CASSPGVNNYGYTF
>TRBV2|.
CASWTFTGELFF
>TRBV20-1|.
CSASRNTEAFF
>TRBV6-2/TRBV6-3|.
CASSWEGSYGYTF
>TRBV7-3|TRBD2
CASSFTSGGGVEQFF
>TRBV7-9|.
CASSRAGVYSNTEAFF
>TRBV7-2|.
CASSSTAGHSIGYTF
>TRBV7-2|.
CASSLQTGQETQYF
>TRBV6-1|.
CASSEALLDTQYF
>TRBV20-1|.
CSATGINYGYTF
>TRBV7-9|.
CASSLSEGAERDTQYF
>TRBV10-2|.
CATQGTLNMGNQPQHF
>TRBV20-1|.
CSAMGDYGYTF
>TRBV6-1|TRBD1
CASSGSTGYLGNTEAFF
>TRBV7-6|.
CASSFAGTPLSYNEQFF
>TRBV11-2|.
CASRRGGSGANVLTF
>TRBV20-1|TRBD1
CSARGDRGFEQYF
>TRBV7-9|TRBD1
CASSSTGTANYGYTF
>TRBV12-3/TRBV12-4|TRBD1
CASSLVGTGDEQFF
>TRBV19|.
CATRQVGETQYF
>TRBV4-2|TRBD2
CASSQASGGANNEQFF
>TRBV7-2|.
CASSSGVTEAFF
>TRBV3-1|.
CASSQEQGFEQYF
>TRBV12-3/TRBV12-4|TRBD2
CATLGASGGAPGELFF
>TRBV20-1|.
CSARGLLNTGELFF
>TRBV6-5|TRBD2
CASSGAGTTFTGELFF
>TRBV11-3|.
CASSLGRTDRPNTGELFF
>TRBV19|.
CASSIVHGSYNEQFF
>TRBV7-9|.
CASSFGTSGQPQHF
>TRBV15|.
CATSRASGYTF
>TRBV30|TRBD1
CAWTGTGGEGPLHF
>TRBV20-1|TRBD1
CSARTGTGITEAFF
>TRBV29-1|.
CSVADSGETQYF
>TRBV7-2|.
CASSSPGDTEAFF
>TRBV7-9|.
CASSLDSAVGYGYTF
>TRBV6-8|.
CASSYGPYGYTF
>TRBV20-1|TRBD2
CSVPTSGGNGDEQFF
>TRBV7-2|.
CASSLVDGAPGELFF
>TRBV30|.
CAWNQGDSNQPQHF